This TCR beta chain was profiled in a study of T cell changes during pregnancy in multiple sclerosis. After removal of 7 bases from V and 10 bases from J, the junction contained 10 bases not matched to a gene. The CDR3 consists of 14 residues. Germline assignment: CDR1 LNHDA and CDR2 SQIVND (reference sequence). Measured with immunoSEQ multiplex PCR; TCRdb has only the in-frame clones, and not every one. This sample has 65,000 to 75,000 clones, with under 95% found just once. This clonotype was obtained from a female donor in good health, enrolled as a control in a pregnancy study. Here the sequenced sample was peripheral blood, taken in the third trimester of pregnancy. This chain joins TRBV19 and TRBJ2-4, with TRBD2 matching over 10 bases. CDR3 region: CASTDLSGGPIQYF. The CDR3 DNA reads TGTGCCAGTACCGACCTTAGCGGGGGGCCGATTCAGTACTTC.